This TCR beta chain was retrieved from a study of neurological immune-mediated disorders. Study-wide points: HTLV-1-associated myelopathy had the most TCR clonal expansion, whereas multiple sclerosis had the least (lower than in healthy controls). Private repertoires in all groups were suggested by the absence of shared CDR3 amino acid sequences among expanded clones across subjects.

Synthesis of cDNA used 5'RACE (with 10-nucleotide random UMIs). MiXCR, applied by TCRdb to the 5' RACE reads, yields one record per CDR3 protein. The sample lists tens of thousands of distinct CDR3 sequences; about 9.3% were seen once. Trimming removed 7 bases at V and 7 bases at J, with 20 bases between. The germline V gene encodes CDR1 DFQATT and CDR2 SNEGSKA (reference sequence). The CDR3 has 13 residues. A word on this clonotype: The antigen remains undetermined.

Input material: PBMCs. This rearrangement joins TRBV20-1 to TRBJ2-7; the D is unclear. The sequence derives from a man aged 65 to 85 with HTLV-1-associated myelopathy (HAM/TSP). In DNA, the CDR3 is TGCAGTGGGGTCCCCCTTTCCATAGGGGAGCAGTACTTC. Protein sequence: CSGVPLSIGEQYF.